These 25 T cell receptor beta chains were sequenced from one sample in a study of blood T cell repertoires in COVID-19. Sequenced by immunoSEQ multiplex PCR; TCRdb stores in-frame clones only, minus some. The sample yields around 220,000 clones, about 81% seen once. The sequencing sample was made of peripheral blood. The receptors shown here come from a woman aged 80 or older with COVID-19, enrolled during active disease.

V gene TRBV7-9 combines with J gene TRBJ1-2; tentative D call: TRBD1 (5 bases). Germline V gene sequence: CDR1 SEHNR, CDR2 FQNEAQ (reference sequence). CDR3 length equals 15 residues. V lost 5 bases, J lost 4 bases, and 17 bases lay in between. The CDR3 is CASSRGPGQGYGYTF. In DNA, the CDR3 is TGTGCCAGCAGCCGAGGTCCAGGGCAGGGCTATGGCTACACCTTC.

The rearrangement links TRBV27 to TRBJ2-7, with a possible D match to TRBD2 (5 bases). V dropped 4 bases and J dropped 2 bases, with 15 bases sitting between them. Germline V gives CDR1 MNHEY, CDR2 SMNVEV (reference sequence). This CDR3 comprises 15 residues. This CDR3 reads CASSSMRVGAYEQYF. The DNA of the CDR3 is TGTGCCAGCAGTTCCATGCGGGTCGGAGCCTACGAGCAGTACTTC.

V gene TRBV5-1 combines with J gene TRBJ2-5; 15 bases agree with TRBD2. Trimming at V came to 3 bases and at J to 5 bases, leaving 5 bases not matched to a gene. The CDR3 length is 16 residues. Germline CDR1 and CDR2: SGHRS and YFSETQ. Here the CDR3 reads CASSSGLAGGAETQYF. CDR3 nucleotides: TGCGCCAGCAGCTCAGGACTAGCGGGGGGGGCCGAGACCCAGTACTTC.

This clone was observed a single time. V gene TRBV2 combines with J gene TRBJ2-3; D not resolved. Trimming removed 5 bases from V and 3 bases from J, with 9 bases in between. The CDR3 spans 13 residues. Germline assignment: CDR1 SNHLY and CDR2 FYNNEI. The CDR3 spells CASSLSLTDTQYF. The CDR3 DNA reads TGTGCCAGCAGTCTCTCACTAACAGATACGCAGTATTTT.

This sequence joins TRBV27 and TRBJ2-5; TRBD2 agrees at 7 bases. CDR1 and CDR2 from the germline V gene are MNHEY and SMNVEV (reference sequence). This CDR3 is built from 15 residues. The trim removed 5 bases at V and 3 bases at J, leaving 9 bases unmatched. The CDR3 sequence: CASSRLSAGEETQYF. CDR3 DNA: TGTGCCAGCAGTAGGCTCAGTGCGGGAGAAGAGACCCAGTACTTC.

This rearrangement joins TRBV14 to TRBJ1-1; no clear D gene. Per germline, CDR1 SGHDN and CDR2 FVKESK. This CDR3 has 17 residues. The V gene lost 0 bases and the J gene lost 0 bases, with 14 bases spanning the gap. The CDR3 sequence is CASSQDVTPPVNTEAFF. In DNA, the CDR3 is TGTGCCAGCAGCCAAGATGTGACACCGCCCGTGAACACTGAAGCTTTCTTT.

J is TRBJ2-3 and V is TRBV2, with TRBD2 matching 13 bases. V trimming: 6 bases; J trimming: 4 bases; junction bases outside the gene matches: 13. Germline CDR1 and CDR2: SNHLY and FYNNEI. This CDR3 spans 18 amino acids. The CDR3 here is CASRRTSGGAKPADTQYF. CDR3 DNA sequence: TGTGCCAGCAGACGAACTAGCGGGGGGGCCAAACCCGCAGATACGCAGTATTTT. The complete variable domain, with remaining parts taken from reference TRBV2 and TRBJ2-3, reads EPEVTQTPSHQVTQMGQEVILRCVPISNHLYFYWYRQILGQKVEFLVSFYNNEISEKSEIFDDQFSVERPDGSNFTLKIRSTKLEDSAMYFCASRRTSGGAKPADTQYFGPGTRLTVL.

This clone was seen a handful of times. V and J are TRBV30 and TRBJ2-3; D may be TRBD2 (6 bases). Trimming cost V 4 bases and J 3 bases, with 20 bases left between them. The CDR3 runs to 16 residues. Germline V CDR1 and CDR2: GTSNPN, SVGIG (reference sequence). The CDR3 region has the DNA TGTGCCTGGATAGCGGAAGGGAATGATCGGACAGATACGCAGTATTTT. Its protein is CAWIAEGNDRTDTQYF. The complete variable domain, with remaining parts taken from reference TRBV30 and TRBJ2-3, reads SQTIHQWPATLVQPVGSPLSLECTVEGTSNPNLYWYRQAAGRGLQLLFYSVGIGQISSEVPQNLSASRPQDRQFILSSKKLLLSDSGFYLCAWIAEGNDRTDTQYFGPGTRLTVL.

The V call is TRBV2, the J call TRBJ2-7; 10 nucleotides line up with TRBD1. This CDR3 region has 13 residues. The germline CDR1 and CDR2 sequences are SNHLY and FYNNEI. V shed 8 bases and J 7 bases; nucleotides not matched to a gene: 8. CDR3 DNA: TGTGCCAGCTTCCGGGACAGGGGAGTGGAGCAGTACTTC. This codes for CASFRDRGVEQYF.

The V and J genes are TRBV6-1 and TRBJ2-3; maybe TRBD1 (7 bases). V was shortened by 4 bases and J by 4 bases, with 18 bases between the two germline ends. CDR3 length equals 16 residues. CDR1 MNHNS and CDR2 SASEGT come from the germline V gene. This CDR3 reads CASSAQGGIWADTQYF. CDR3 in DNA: TGTGCCAGCAGTGCCCAGGGGGGAATTTGGGCAGATACGCAGTATTTT.

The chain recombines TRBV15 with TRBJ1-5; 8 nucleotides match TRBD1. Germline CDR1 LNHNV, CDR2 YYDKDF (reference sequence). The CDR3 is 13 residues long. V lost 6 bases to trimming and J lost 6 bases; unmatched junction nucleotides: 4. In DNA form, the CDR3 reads TGTGCCACCAGGGGACAGGTTAGTCAGCCCCAGCATTTT. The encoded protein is CATRGQVSQPQHF. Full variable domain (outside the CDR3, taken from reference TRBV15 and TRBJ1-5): DAMVIQNPRYQVTQFGKPVTLSCSQTLNHNVMYWYQQKSSQAPKLLFHYYDKDFNNEADTPDNFQSRRPNTSFCFLDIRSPGLGDTAMYLCATRGQVSQPQHFGDGTRLSIL.

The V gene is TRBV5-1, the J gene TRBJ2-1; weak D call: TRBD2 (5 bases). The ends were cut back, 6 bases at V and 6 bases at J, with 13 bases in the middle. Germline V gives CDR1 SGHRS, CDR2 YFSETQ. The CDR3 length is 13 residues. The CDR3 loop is CASMGRRLNEQFF. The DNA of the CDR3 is TGCGCCAGCATGGGGAGAAGGCTCAATGAGCAGTTCTTC. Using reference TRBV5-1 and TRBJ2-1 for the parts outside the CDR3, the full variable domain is KAGVTQTPRYLIKTRGQQVTLSCSPISGHRSVSWYQQTPGQGLQFLFEYFSETQRNKGNFPGRFSGRQFSNSRSEMNVSTLELGDSALYLCASMGRRLNEQFFGPGTRLTVL.

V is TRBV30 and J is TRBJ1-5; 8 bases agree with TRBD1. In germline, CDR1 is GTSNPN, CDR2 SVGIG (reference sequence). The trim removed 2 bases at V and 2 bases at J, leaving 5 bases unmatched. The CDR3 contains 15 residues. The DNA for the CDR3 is TGTGCCTGGAGTTACGACAGGGGAGGCAATCAGCCCCAGCATTTT. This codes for CAWSYDRGGNQPQHF. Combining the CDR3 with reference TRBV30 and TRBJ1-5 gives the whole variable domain SQTIHQWPATLVQPVGSPLSLECTVEGTSNPNLYWYRQAAGRGLQLLFYSVGIGQISSEVPQNLSASRPQDRQFILSSKKLLLSDSGFYLCAWSYDRGGNQPQHFGDGTRLSIL.

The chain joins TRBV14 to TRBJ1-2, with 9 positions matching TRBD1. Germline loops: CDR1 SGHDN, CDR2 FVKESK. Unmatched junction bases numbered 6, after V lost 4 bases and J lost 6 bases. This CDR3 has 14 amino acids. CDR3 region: CASSPPGTGHGYTF. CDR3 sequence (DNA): TGTGCCAGCAGCCCCCCCGGGACAGGGCATGGCTACACCTTC.

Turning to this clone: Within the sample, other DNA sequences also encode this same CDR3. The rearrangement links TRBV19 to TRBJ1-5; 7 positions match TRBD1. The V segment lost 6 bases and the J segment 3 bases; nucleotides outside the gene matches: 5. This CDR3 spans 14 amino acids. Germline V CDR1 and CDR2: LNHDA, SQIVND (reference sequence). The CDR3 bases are TGTGCCAGTAGCCTGACAGGGCCCAATCAGCCCCAGCATTTT. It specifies CASSLTGPNQPQHF.

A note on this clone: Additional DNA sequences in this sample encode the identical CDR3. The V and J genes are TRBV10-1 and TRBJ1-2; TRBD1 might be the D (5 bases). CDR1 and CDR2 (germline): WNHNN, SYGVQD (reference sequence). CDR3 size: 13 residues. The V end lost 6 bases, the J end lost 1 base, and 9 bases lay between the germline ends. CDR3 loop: CASSPDSNYGYTF. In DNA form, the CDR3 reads TGCGCCAGCAGCCCCGACAGTAACTATGGCTACACCTTC.

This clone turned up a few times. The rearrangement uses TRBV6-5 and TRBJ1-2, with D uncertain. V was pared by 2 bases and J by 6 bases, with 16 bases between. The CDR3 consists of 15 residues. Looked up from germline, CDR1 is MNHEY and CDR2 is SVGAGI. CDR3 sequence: CASSYRQLALDGYTF. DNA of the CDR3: TGTGCCAGCAGTTACAGGCAGTTAGCCCTGGATGGCTACACCTTC.

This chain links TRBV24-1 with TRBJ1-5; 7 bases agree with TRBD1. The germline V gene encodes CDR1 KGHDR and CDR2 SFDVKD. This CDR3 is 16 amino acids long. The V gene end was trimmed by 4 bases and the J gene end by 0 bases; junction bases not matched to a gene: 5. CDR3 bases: TGTGCCACCAGTGACACGACAGGGCATAGCAATCAGCCCCAGCATTTT. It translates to CATSDTTGHSNQPQHF.

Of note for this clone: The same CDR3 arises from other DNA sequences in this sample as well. The CDR3 is CASSLAGQGNYGYTF. CDR3 nucleotides: TGTGCCAGCAGCTTAGCGGGACAGGGAAACTATGGCTACACCTTC. The chain couples TRBV7-2 to TRBJ1-2, with 9 bases identical to TRBD1. The CDR3 has 15 amino acids. After removal of 0 bases from V and 2 bases from J, the junction contained 1 base not matched to a gene. Per germline, CDR1 SGHTA and CDR2 FQGNSA.

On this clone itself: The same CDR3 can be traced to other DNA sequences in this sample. DNA of the CDR3: TGTGCCAGCTCACTGGCAGGCAGCAATCAGCCCCAGCATTTT. This gives the protein CASSLAGSNQPQHF. The chain couples TRBV18 to TRBJ1-5; D gene unclear. The germline CDR1 and CDR2 sequences are KGHSH and LQKENI. V dropped 4 bases and J dropped 1 base, with 8 bases sitting between them. CDR3 length equals 14 residues. Together with reference TRBV18 and TRBJ1-5, the CDR3 gives the full variable domain: NAGVMQNPRHLVRRRGQEARLRCSPMKGHSHVYWYRQLPEEGLKFMVYLQKENIIDESGMPKERFSAEFPKEGPSILRIQQVVRGDSAAYFCASSLAGSNQPQHFGDGTRLSIL.

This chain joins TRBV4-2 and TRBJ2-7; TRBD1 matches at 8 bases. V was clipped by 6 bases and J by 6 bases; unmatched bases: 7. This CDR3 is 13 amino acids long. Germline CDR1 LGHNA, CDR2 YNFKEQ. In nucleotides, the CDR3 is TGTGCCAGCAGTCAACTGACAGGGGTCGAGCAGTACTTC. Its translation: CASSQLTGVEQYF.

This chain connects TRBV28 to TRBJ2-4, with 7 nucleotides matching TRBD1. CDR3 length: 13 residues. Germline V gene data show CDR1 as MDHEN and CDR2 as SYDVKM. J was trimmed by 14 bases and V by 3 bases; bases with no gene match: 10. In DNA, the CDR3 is TGTGCCAGCAGTTTTGGGCAGGGGGACCGAGAGTACTTC. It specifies CASSFGQGDREYF.

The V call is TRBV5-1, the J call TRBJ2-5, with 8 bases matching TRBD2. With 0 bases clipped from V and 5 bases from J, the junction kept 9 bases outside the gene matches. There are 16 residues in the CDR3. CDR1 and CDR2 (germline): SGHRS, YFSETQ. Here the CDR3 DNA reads TGCGCCAGCAGCTTGGTATCGGGAGGGCCGGGGGAGACCCAGTACTTC. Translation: CASSLVSGGPGETQYF.

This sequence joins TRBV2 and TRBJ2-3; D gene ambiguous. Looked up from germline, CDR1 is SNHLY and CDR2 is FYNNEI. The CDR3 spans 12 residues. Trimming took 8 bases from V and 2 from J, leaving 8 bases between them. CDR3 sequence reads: CASATFTDTQYF. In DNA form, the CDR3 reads TGTGCCAGCGCCACATTCACAGATACGCAGTATTTT. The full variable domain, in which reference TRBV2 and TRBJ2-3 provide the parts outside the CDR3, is EPEVTQTPSHQVTQMGQEVILRCVPISNHLYFYWYRQILGQKVEFLVSFYNNEISEKSEIFDDQFSVERPDGSNFTLKIRSTKLEDSAMYFCASATFTDTQYFGPGTRLTVL.

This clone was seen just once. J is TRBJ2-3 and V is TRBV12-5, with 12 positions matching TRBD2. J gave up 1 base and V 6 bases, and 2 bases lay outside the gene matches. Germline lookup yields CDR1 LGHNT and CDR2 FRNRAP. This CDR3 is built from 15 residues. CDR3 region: CASGRLAGGTDTQYF. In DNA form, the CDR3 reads TGTGCTAGTGGACGACTAGCGGGGGGCACAGATACGCAGTATTTT.